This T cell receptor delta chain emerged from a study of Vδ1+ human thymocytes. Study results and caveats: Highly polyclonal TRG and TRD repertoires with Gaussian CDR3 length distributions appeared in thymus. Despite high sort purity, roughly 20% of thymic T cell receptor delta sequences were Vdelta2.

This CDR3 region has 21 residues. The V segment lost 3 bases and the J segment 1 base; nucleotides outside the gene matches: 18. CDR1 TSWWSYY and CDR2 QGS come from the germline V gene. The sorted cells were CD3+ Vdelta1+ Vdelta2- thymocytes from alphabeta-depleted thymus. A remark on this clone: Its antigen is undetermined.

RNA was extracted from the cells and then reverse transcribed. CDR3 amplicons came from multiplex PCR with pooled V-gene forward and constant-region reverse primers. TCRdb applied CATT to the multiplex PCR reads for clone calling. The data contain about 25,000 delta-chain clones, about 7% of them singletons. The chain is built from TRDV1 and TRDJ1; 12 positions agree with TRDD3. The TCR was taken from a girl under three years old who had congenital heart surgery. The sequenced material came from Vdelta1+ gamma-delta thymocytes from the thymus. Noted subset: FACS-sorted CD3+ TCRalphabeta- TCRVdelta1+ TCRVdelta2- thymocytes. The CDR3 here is CALGDSVLGVLGDTSTDKLIF. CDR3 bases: TGTGCTCTTGGGGACTCCGTACTTGGTGTACTGGGGGATACTAGCACCGATAAACTCATCTTT.